This T cell receptor (beta chain) was obtained from a study of identical twins. This clonotype was counted only a few times. TCRdb used MiXCR to reprocess the 5' RACE reads, holding one entry per CDR3 protein. Of fewer than 550,000 distinct CDR3 sequences in the sample, around 15% were seen once. After removal of 1 base from V and 4 bases from J, the junction contained 5 bases not matched to a gene. The CDR3 runs 15 residues. CDR1 is DFQATT and CDR2 is SNEGSKA in the germline V gene (reference sequence). The sample was also reused in another study, on yellow fever vaccine responses in identical twins. That study adds: Among the twins, the vaccine T cell response reportedly seemed partly convergent and partly personalized.

Source material: CD4+ T cells sorted from blood. The rearrangement links TRBV20-1 to TRBJ2-1; TRBD1 aligns across 9 bases. This TCR was sampled from a woman younger than 35 in good health. DNA for the CDR3: TGCAGTGCTAGAGCGGGACAGGGAAGATACAATGAGCAGTTCTTC. Amino acids: CSARAGQGRYNEQFF.